This T cell receptor beta chain derives from a study of shared clonotypes between healthy human individuals. The method was immunoSEQ multiplex PCR; TCRdb's version includes in-frame clones alone and lacks a portion of them. The table lists 2,100,000 or so clones, 95% of them singletons, with around 0.13% in the top ten. This CDR3 contains 12 residues. Germline-derived CDR1 and CDR2 are MNHEY and SVGAGI. V lost 7 bases, J lost 7 bases, and 13 bases lay in between. General study results and limits: When naive CD4 clonotypes were compared across a few donors, 4% to 6.5% were shared.

With respect to this clone: The antigen remains unidentified.

The clonotype was recovered from a young man in good health. Sequencing input: naive CD4+ T cells sorted from blood. Regarding subset: CD45RA+ positively selected. The chain couples TRBV6-5 to TRBJ1-2; a possible D gene is TRBD1 (6 bases). Here the CDR3 DNA reads TGTGCCAGCACCCAAGGGGGTGGTGGCTACACCTTC. Amino acids: CASTQGGGGYTF.